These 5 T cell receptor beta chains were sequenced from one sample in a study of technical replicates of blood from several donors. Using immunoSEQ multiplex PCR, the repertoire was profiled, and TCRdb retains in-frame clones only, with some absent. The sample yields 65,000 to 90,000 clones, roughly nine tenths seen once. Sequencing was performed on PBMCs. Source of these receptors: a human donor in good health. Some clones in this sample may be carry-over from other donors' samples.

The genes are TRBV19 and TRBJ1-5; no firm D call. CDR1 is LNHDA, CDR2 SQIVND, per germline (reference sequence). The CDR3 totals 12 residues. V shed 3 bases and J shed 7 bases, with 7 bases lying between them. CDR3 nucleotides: TGTGCCAGTAGTATCATGGGCCAGCCCCAGCATTTT. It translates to CASSIMGQPQHF.

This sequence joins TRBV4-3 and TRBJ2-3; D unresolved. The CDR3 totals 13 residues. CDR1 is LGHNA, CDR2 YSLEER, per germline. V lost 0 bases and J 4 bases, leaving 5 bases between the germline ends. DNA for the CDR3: TGCGCCAGCAGCCAAGAGAGGCCAGATACGCAGTATTTT. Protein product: CASSQERPDTQYF.

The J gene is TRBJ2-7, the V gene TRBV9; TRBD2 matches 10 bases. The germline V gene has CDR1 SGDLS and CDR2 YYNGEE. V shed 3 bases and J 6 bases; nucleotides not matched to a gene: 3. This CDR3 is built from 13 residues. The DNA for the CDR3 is TGTGCCAGCAGCGGGGGACTAGCGCGCGAGCAGTACTTC. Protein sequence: CASSGGLAREQYF.

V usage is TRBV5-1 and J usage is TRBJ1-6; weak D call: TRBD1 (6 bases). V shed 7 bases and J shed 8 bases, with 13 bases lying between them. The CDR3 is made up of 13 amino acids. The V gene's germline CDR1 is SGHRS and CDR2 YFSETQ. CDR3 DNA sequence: TGCGCCAGCTCAGGACAGCGAGATTCACCCCTCCACTTT. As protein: CASSGQRDSPLHF.

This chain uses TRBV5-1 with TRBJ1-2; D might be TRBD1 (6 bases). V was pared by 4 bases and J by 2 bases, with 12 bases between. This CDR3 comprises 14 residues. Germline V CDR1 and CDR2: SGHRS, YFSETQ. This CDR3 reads CASSATGSNYGYTF. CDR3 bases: TGCGCCAGCAGCGCAACAGGGTCCAACTATGGCTACACCTTC.